The source of this TCR beta chain is a study of blood T cell repertoires in COVID-19. Study-wide background: From the United States, Italy and Spain came samples of acute and convalescent COVID-19. PBMCs, B-cell-depleted T cells, or T cells were the source of the cDNA or gDNA that made up the material.

The CDR3 has 15 amino acids. V was trimmed by 2 bases and J by 0 bases, leaving 11 bases between them. The V gene's germline CDR1 is SGHAT and CDR2 FQNNGV. In the original workflow: Amplifying reference gene primers gave estimates of nucleated cell counts. Clones were sequenced by immunoSEQ multiplex PCR, and TCRdb holds only the in-frame ones, with some missing. V, J and clone size reflect that table, while D and trimming were determined from the DNA. The repertoire has about 320,000 clones, about 82% of them found once; the top ten carry roughly 7.8%. The receptor's source is a human donor in a cohort sampled during active COVID-19. The sequenced material came from peripheral blood. The chain combines TRBV11-2 with TRBJ2-7; maybe TRBD2 (6 bases). CDR3 sequence reads: CASSLIAASSYEQYF. DNA of the CDR3: TGTGCCAGCAGCTTAATAGCGGCGAGCTCCTACGAGCAGTACTTC.